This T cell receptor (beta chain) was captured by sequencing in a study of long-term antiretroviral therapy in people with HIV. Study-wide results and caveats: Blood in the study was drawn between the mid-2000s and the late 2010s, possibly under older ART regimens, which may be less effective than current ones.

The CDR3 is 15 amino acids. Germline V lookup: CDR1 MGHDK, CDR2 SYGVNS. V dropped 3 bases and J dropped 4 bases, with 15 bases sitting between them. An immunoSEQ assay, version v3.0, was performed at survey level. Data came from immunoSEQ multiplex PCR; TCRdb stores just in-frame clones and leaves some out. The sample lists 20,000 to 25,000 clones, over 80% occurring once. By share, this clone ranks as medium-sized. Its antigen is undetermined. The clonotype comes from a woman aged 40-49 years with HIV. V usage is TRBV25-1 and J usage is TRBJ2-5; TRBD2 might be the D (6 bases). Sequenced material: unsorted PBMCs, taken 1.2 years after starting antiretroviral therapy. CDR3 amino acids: CASSDVWGRTETQYF. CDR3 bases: TGTGCCAGCAGTGATGTTTGGGGGAGGACAGAGACCCAGTACTTC. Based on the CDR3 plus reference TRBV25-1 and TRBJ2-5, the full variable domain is EADIYQTPRYLVIGTGKKITLECSQTMGHDKMYWYQQDPGMELHLIHYSYGVNSTEKGDLSSESTVSRIRTEHFPLTLESARPSHTSQYLCASSDVWGRTETQYFGPGTRLLVL.